The 7 T cell receptor beta chains below come from one sample, sequenced in a study of CD8 T cells in Susac syndrome (dated by TCRdb to the late 2010s). The receptor library was made with the immunoSEQ multiplex PCR assay. RNA was extracted using the RNeasy kit, and roughly 0.45 to 1 ug of the RNA was reverse transcribed with random hexamers. TCRdb took the public reads, trimmed them with fastp at Q25, ran MiXCR for clone calling and kept in-frame beta chains. Under each unique CDR3 protein, matching rows form one entry showing the most common genes and DNA. This sample is represented by roughly 140,000 distinct CDR3 sequences; roughly 95% of them were singletons. The biggest ten clones account for about 0.17% of the sample. Sequencing used CD4+ T cells from PBMCs. The receptors were gathered from a human donor with Susac syndrome.

The rearrangement uses TRBV5-1 and TRBJ1-1; a weak D match, TRBD1 (5 bases). The ends were cut back, 3 bases at V and 1 base at J, with 10 bases in the middle. The length of the CDR3 is 14 residues. CDR1 is SGHRS, CDR2 YFSETQ, per germline. The CDR3 DNA reads as TGCGCCAGCAGCTCAGTGGGACCGAACACTGAAGCTTTCTTT. Translating gives CASSSVGPNTEAFF. Full variable domain (rest looked up from reference TRBV5-1 and TRBJ1-1): KAGVTQTPRYLIKTRGQQVTLSCSPISGHRSVSWYQQTPGQGLQFLFEYFSETQRNKGNFPGRFSGRQFSNSRSEMNVSTLELGDSALYLCASSSVGPNTEAFFGQGTRLTVV.

The chain combines TRBV2 with TRBJ2-3, with no clear D. The CDR3 consists of 14 residues. Germline V gene sequence: CDR1 SNHLY, CDR2 FYNNEI. V was shortened by 4 bases and J by 0 bases, with 8 bases between the two germline ends. DNA of the CDR3: TGTGCCAGCAGTGTGGGCAGAAGCACAGATACGCAGTATTTT. Protein sequence: CASSVGRSTDTQYF.

J is TRBJ2-1 and V is TRBV6-2 or TRBV6-3; possibly TRBD1 for D (5 bases). Germline V gene lookup returns CDR1 MNHEY and CDR2 SVGEGT. The CDR3 loop spans 12 amino acids. Trimming left V 8 bases short and J 3 bases short, with 8 bases between. The CDR3 DNA is TGTGCCAGCGGGGCGGACTACAATGAGCAGTTCTTC. The encoded protein is CASGADYNEQFF.

The V gene is TRBV15, the J gene TRBJ2-3, with 7 bases identical to TRBD1. In germline, CDR1 is LNHNV, CDR2 YYDKDF (reference sequence). The CDR3 spans 15 residues. Unmatched junction bases numbered 5, after V lost 0 bases and J lost 5 bases. The CDR3 bases are TGTGCCACCAGCAGAGACGGACAGGATAAAGATACGCAGTATTTT. Its translation is CATSRDGQDKDTQYF.

The chain employs TRBV21-1 and TRBJ2-1; the table's TRBD1 call for D was not verified on the DNA. TRBV21-1 is a known pseudogene. The CDR3 consists of 13 residues. This CDR3 reads CASSQGGKGEQFF. CDR3 DNA sequence: TGTGCCAGCAGCCAGGGTGGCAAAGGGGAGCAGTTCTTC.

The DNA for the CDR3 is TGTGCCAGCAGCTATCTCCTCCCAGGGGATTATGAAAAACTGTTTTTT. Encoded protein: CASSYLLPGDYEKLFF. This chain connects TRBV5-6 to TRBJ1-4; the D gene is possibly TRBD1 (6 bases). The V end was cut by 3 bases, the J end by 6 bases, with 18 bases between. CDR1 is SGHDT, CDR2 YYEEEE, per germline. The CDR3 is 16 amino acids. The full variable domain, completed using reference TRBV5-6 and TRBJ1-4, is DAGVTQSPTHLIKTRGQQVTLRCSPKSGHDTVSWYQQALGQGPQFIFQYYEEEERQRGNFPDRFSGHQFPNYSSELNVNALLLGDSALYLCASSYLLPGDYEKLFFGSGTQLSVL.

The chain employs TRBV20-1 and TRBJ1-5; unclear D gene. Between the trimmed V and J ends, which lost 3 bases and 4 bases, there was a span of 10 bases. The V gene's germline CDR1 is DFQATT and CDR2 SNEGSKA (reference sequence). The CDR3 covers 13 residues. CDR3 nucleotides: TGCAGTGCTAGCATAGGGCAAAATCAGCCCCAGCATTTT. This sequence encodes CSASIGQNQPQHF.